The 18 T cell receptor beta chains in this list originate from one sample, sequenced in a study of OX40 agonist ivuxolimab in advanced cancers. Profiling relied on immunoSEQ multiplex PCR, and the TCRdb table lists in-frame clones only, not all of them. The profile shows about 77,000 clones, roughly 91% of them singletons. This material consisted of CD4+ or CD8+ T cells sorted from blood, taken in a trial of the OX40 agonist ivuxolimab. The source of these receptors is an adult with an advanced solid tumor such as melanoma, head and neck, liver or kidney cancer.

The chain uses TRBV2 and TRBJ2-7; tentatively, D is TRBD2 (5 bases). The germline V gene encodes CDR1 SNHLY and CDR2 FYNNEI. CDR3 length equals 12 residues. Trimming pared 3 bases from V and 7 bases from J, leaving 10 bases between. CDR3 nucleotides: TGTGCCAGCAGTGATGGAGGAATGGAGCAGTACTTC. It specifies CASSDGGMEQYF.

The V gene is TRBV7-9, the J gene TRBJ1-6; TRBD1 might be the D (6 bases). This CDR3 contains 15 residues. Germline CDR1 reads SEHNR; CDR2 reads FQNEAQ (reference sequence). Trimming pared 1 base from V and 10 bases from J, leaving 14 bases between. CDR3 DNA sequence: TGTGCCAGCAGCTTAGTTTCGGGACAACGATCACCCCTCCACTTT. Residues: CASSLVSGQRSPLHF.

V gene TRBV9 combines with J gene TRBJ1-6; D possibly corresponds to TRBD1 (6 bases). Germline V gene lookup returns CDR1 SGDLS and CDR2 YYNGEE. CDR3 length: 16 residues. Trimming pared 1 base from V and 7 bases from J, leaving 15 bases between. The CDR3 loop is CASSVTGGAGNSPLHF. Written as DNA, the CDR3 is TGTGCCAGCAGCGTAACGGGGGGCGCCGGGAATTCACCCCTCCACTTT.

The rearrangement links TRBV7-2 to TRBJ2-7; 16 bases are shared with TRBD2. Germline CDR1 SGHTA, CDR2 FQGNSA. This CDR3 contains 17 residues. J lost 6 bases, V lost 5 bases, and 10 bases had no gene match. CDR3 amino acids: CASSLGLAGGRGFEQYF. DNA for the CDR3: TGTGCCAGCAGCCTGGGACTAGCGGGGGGGCGTGGCTTCGAGCAGTACTTC.

V is TRBV29-1 and J is TRBJ2-3; 8 bases fit TRBD1. Germline CDR1 and CDR2: SQVTM and ANQGSEA. V lost 6 bases, J lost 2 bases, and 4 bases stayed unmatched. The CDR3 is made up of 13 amino acids. The CDR3: CSVGQGDTDTQYF. The DNA of the CDR3 is TGCAGCGTCGGACAGGGAGACACAGATACGCAGTATTTT.

This chain links TRBV5-4 with TRBJ2-6; D might be TRBD2 (5 bases). In germline, CDR1 is SGHNT, CDR2 YYREEE (reference sequence). V gave up 7 bases and J gave up 4 bases, with 15 bases separating them. CDR3 size: 15 residues. The CDR3 loop reads CASGLTVGGANVLTF. CDR3 sequence (DNA): TGTGCCAGCGGACTGACGGTGGGAGGGGCCAACGTCCTGACTTTC.

The genes are TRBV18 and TRBJ1-4; D gene unclear. The CDR3 is 16 residues long. CDR1 and CDR2 (germline): KGHSH, LQKENI. V gave up 4 bases and J gave up 0 bases, with 12 bases separating them. The CDR3 nucleotides read TGTGCCAGCTCACTTAGACAAGTTTCAACTAATGAAAAACTGTTTTTT. Protein sequence: CASSLRQVSTNEKLFF.

V gene TRBV9 combines with J gene TRBJ2-5; D may match TRBD1 or TRBD2 (5 bases each). Germline V CDR1 and CDR2: SGDLS, YYNGEE. V was trimmed by 0 bases and J by 2 bases, leaving 14 bases between them. This CDR3 has 16 residues. The DNA of the CDR3 is TGTGCCAGCAGCGTAGCTACGGGGCAGGGTCAAGAGACCCAGTACTTC. This sequence encodes CASSVATGQGQETQYF.

The J gene is TRBJ1-4, the V gene TRBV20-1; D call uncertain. V was shortened by 5 bases and J by 7 bases, with 8 bases between the two germline ends. Germline V gives CDR1 DFQATT, CDR2 SNEGSKA (reference sequence). The CDR3 is made up of 11 amino acids. CDR3 sequence (DNA): TGCAGTGCTCCCAAGACTGAAAAACTGTTTTTT. It specifies CSAPKTEKLFF.

The rearrangement links TRBV4-3 to TRBJ2-1; 10 nucleotides align to TRBD2. Germline V CDR1 and CDR2: LGHNA, YSLEER. CDR3 length: 16 residues. J was trimmed by 9 bases and V by 2 bases; bases with no gene match: 10. The CDR3, as DNA: TGCGCCAGCAGCCAAAATCCTAGCGGGAGAATGAGTGAGCAGTTCTTC. Its protein is CASSQNPSGRMSEQFF.

This chain uses TRBV9 with TRBJ2-5; the D gene is possibly TRBD2 (6 bases). The CDR3 is 15 amino acids. Trimming took off 0 bases at V and 2 bases at J, with 11 bases between the two ends. Germline CDR1 is SGDLS and CDR2 is YYNGEE. CDR3 DNA: TGTGCCAGCAGCGTAGCGGCGGGGAGACAAGAGACCCAGTACTTC. Translating it yields CASSVAAGRQETQYF. The variable domain in full, with the rest retrieved from reference TRBV9 and TRBJ2-5, is DSGVTQTPKHLITATGQRVTLRCSPRSGDLSVYWYQQSLDQGLQFLIQYYNGEERAKGNILERFSAQQFPDLHSELNLSSLELGDSALYFCASSVAAGRQETQYFGPGTRLLVL.

The V and J genes are TRBV18 and TRBJ2-7; no clear D gene. V lost 3 bases, J lost 3 bases, and 9 bases lay in between. The CDR3 contains 13 residues. Germline loops: CDR1 KGHSH, CDR2 LQKENI. The CDR3 loop reads CASSPGRIYEQYF. Written as DNA, the CDR3 is TGTGCCAGCTCACCCGGACGGATCTACGAGCAGTACTTC. The complete variable domain, with remaining parts taken from reference TRBV18 and TRBJ2-7, reads NAGVMQNPRHLVRRRGQEARLRCSPMKGHSHVYWYRQLPEEGLKFMVYLQKENIIDESGMPKERFSAEFPKEGPSILRIQQVVRGDSAAYFCASSPGRIYEQYFGPGTRLTVT.

V is TRBV6-1 and J is TRBJ2-3, with D uncertain. Germline V lookup: CDR1 MNHNS, CDR2 SASEGT. The CDR3 length is 14 residues. V lost 3 bases and J lost 3, with 10 bases in between. CDR3: CASSEGLKTDTQYF. In DNA form, the CDR3 reads TGTGCCAGCAGTGAGGGGTTAAAAACAGATACGCAGTATTTT.

This chain connects TRBV5-3 to TRBJ1-2, with TRBD1 identical over 7 bases. TRBV5-3 is marked as an open reading frame, function uncertain. This CDR3 comprises 13 residues. The J segment lost 4 bases and the V segment lost 9 bases, leaving 9 bases of the junction unmatched. Here the CDR3 reads CATRQGQLYGYTF. The CDR3 DNA reads TGTGCCACCCGACAGGGACAACTCTATGGCTACACCTTC.

This clone counts as medium-sized (0.01 to 0.1%). The V gene is TRBV12-5, the J gene TRBJ1-3; perhaps TRBD1 as D (5 bases). The CDR3 is made up of 17 amino acids. The ends were cut back, 7 bases at V and 0 bases at J, with 19 bases in the middle. The germline V gene encodes CDR1 LGHNT and CDR2 FRNRAP. This chain's CDR3 is CASERAGLLNSGNTIYF. The CDR3 coding sequence is TGTGCTAGTGAAAGGGCAGGGCTACTCAACTCTGGAAACACCATATATTTT.

The gene calls are TRBV10-3 and TRBJ2-1; 7 bases map to TRBD2. The CDR3 contains 15 residues. The V and J ends lost 4 bases and 7 bases, in that order; junction bases with no gene match: 10. Germline assignment: CDR1 ENHRY and CDR2 SYGVKD. CDR3 protein: CAISAEGGPSNEQFF. The CDR3 nucleotides read TGTGCCATCAGTGCGGAGGGAGGGCCCTCAAATGAGCAGTTCTTC.

The chain is built from TRBV11-3 and TRBJ1-6, with D tentatively TRBD1 (5 bases). The CDR3 has 16 amino acids. Germline loops: CDR1 SGHNT, CDR2 YENEEA. V was cut by 1 base and J by 8 bases, with 15 bases left in between. CDR3 sequence (DNA): TGTGCCAGCAGCTTAGTATCGGGGGGGAAGGATTCACCCCTCCACTTT. Translating it yields CASSLVSGGKDSPLHF.

V is TRBV28 and J is TRBJ2-3, with unresolved D. V was shortened by 5 bases and J by 0 bases, with 12 bases between the two germline ends. CDR1 and CDR2 (germline): MDHEN, SYDVKM. The length of the CDR3 is 15 residues. The CDR3: CASSDQTASTDTQYF. The CDR3 DNA reads as TGTGCCAGCAGTGATCAAACAGCGAGCACAGATACGCAGTATTTT. Using reference TRBV28 and TRBJ2-3 for the parts outside the CDR3, the full variable domain is DVKVTQSSRYLVKRTGEKVFLECVQDMDHENMFWYRQDPGLGLRLIYFSYDVKMKEKGDIPEGYSVSREKKERFSLILESASTNQTSMYLCASSDQTASTDTQYFGPGTRLTVL.